This T cell receptor (beta chain) was identified in a study of CXCR3-negative and CXCR3-positive naive CD8 T cells. Libraries were UMI-labeled 5' RACE TRB cDNA. Using the 5' RACE reads, TCRdb records one entry per CDR3 protein without DNA. Recorded for this sample: about 56,000 distinct CDR3 sequences. A remark on this clonotype: What it binds is unknown.

Study results and caveats: CD5 surface expression was similar among naive subsets, and TCR strength was estimated by inference from TRB CDR3 properties.

CDR1 is SGHTA, CDR2 FQGNSA, per germline. The CDR3 is 16 amino acids. The sequence derives from a human donor in good health. Some clones in this sample may be carry-over from other donors' samples. The chain recombines TRBV7-2 with TRBJ1-1; TCRdb calls TRBD1, which cannot be checked without DNA. What was sequenced was memory CD8+ T cells from blood. CDR3 residues: CASSLVAPGGNTEAFF. Looking up the rest from reference TRBV7-2 and TRBJ1-1 gives the full variable domain: GAGVSQSPSNKVTEKGKDVELRCDPISGHTALYWYRQSLGQGLEFLIYFQGNSAPDKSGLPSDRFSAERTGGSVSTLTIQRTQQEDSAVYLCASSLVAPGGNTEAFFGQGTRLTVV.